This TCR beta chain was documented in a study of blood T cell repertoires in COVID-19. Study in general: The study drew acute and convalescent COVID-19 samples from the United States, Italy and Spain.

The table came from immunoSEQ multiplex PCR; TCRdb's copy has only in-frame clones and leaves some out. The sample lists roughly 200,000 clones, 80% to 90% seen once, with roughly 9.6% in the top ten. The CDR3 has 12 amino acids. Losses at the gene ends were 9 bases for V and 7 bases for J; bases not matched to a gene: 2. Germline V CDR1 and CDR2: MDHEN, SYDVKM. The receptor was derived from a woman aged 40 to 49 with COVID-19, enrolled during active disease. The chain uses TRBV28 and TRBJ2-1; 11 bases fit TRBD2. Sequencing was performed on peripheral blood. DNA for the CDR3: TGTGCCAGTTGGACTAGCGGGAATGAGCAGTTCTTC. This sequence encodes CASWTSGNEQFF.